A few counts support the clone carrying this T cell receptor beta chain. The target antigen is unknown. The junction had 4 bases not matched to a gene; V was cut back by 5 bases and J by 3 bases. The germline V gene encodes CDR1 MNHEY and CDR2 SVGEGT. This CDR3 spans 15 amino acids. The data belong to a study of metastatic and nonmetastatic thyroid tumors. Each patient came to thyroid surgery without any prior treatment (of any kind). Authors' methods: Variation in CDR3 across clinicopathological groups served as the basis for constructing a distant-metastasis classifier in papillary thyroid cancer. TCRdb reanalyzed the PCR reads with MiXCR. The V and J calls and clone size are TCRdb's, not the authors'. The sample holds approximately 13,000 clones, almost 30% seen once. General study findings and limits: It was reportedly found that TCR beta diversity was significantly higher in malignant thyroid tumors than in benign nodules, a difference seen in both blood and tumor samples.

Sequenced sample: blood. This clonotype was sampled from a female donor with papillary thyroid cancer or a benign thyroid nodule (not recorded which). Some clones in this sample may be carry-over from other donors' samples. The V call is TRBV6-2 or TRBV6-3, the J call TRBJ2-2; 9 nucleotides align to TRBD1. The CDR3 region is CASSIQGADTGELFF. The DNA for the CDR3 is TGTGCCAGCAGTATACAGGGGGCAGACACCGGGGAGCTGTTTTTT.